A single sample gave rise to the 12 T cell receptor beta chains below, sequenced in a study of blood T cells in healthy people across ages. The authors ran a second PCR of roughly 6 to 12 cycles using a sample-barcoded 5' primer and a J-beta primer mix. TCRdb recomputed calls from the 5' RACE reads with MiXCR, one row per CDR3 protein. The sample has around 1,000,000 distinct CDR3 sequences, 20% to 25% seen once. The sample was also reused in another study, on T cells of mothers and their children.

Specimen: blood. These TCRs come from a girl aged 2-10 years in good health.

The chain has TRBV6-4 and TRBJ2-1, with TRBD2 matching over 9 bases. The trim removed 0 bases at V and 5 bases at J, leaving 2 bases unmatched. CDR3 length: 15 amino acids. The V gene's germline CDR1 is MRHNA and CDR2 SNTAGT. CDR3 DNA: TGTGCCAGCAGTGACTCAGGACTAGCGAACAATGAGCAGTTCTTC. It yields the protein CASSDSGLANNEQFF.

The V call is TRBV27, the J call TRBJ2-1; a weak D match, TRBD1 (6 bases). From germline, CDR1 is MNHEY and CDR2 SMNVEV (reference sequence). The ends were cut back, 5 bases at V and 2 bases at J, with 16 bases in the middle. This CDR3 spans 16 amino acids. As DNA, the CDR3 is TGTGCCAGCAGTCTCCTCTACGAGGGGGCCTACAATGAGCAGTTCTTC. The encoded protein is CASSLLYEGAYNEQFF.

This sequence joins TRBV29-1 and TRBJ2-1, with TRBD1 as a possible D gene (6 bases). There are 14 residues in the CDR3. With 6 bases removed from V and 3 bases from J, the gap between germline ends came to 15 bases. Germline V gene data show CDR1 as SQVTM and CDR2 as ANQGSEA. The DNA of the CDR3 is TGCAGCGTGCAACAGGGCTTCCTCTACAATGAGCAGTTCTTC. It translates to CSVQQGFLYNEQFF.

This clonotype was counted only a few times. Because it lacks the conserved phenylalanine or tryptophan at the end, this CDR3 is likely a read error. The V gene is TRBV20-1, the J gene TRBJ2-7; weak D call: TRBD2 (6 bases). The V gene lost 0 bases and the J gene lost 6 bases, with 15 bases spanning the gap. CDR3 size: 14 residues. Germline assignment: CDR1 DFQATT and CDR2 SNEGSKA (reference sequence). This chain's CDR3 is CSAREDGSGREQYL. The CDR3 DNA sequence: TGCAGTGCTAGAGAGGACGGGAGCGGGCGCGAGCAGTACCTC.

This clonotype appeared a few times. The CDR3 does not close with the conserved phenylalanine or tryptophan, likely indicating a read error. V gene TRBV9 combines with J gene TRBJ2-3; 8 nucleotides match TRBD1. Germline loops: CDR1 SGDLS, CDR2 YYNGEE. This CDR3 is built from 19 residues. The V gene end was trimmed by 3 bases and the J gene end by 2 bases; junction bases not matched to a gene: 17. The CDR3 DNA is TGTGCCAGCAGCGGGAAACCCACCCTGGGGCAGGGGGCCACAGATACGCAGTATCTT. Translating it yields CASSGKPTLGQGATDTQYL.

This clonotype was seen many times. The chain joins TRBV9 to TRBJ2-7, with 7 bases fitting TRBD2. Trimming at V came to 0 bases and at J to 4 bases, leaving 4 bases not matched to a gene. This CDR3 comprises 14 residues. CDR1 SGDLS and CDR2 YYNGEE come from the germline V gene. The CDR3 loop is CASSVASGGYEQYF. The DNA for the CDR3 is TGTGCCAGCAGCGTAGCTTCGGGGGGTTACGAGCAGTACTTC.

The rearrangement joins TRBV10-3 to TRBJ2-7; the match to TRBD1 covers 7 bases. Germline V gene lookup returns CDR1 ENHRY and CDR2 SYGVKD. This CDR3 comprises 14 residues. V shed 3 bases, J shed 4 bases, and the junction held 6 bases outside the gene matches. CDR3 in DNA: TGTGCCATCAGTGATGAAAAGACAGGGTACGAGCAGTACTTC. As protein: CAISDEKTGYEQYF.

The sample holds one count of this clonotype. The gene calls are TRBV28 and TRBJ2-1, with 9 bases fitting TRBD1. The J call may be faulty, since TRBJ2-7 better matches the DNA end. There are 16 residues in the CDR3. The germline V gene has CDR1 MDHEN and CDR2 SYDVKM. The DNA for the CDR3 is TGTGCCAGCAGTGGAGACCGGGACAGGGCCTTTTACGAGCAGTACTTC. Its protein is CASSGDRDRAFYEQYF.

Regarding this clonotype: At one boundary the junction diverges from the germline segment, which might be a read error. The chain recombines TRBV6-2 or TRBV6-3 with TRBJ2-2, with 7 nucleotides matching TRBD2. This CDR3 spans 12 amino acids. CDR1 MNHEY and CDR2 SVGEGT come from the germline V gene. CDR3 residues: CASRKVSGQLSF. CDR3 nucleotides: TGTGCCAGCAGAAAGGTTAGCGGGCAGCTGTCTTTT.

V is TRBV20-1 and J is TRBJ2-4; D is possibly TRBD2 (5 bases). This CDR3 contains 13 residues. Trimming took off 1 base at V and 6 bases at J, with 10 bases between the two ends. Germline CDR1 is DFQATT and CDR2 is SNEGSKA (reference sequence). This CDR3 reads CSARGPGVNIQYF. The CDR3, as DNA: TGCAGTGCTAGAGGACCCGGGGTAAACATTCAGTACTTC.

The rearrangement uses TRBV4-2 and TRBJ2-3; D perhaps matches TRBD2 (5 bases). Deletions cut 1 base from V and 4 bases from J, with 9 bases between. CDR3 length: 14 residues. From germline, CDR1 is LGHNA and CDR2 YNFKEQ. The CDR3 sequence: CASSQGRTPDTQYF. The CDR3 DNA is TGTGCCAGCAGCCAAGGGCGGACTCCAGATACGCAGTATTTT.

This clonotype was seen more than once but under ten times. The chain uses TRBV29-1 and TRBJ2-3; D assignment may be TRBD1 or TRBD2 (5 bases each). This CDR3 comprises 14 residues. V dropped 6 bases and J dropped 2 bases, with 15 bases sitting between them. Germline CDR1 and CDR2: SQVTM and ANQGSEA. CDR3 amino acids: CSVPGAGTTDTQYF. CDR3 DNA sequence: TGCAGCGTCCCTGGGGCAGGGACCACAGATACGCAGTATTTT.